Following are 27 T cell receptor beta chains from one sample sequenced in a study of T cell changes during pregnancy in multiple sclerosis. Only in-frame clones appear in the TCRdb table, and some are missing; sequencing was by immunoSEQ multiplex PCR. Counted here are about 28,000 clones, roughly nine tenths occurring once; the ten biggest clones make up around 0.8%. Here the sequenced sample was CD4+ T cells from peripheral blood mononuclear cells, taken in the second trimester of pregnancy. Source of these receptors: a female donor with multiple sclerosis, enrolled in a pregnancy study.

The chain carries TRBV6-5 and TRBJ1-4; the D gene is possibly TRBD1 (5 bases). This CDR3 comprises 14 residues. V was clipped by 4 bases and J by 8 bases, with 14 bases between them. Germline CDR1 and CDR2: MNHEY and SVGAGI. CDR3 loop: CASSLTVNREKLFF. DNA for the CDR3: TGTGCCAGCAGTTTGACAGTGAATCGCGAAAAACTGTTTTTT.

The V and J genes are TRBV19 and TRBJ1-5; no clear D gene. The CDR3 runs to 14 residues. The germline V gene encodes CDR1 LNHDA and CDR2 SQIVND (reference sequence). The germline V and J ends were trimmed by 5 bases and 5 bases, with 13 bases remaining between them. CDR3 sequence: CASSFSRFDQPQHF. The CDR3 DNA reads TGTGCCAGTAGTTTTTCCAGGTTCGATCAGCCCCAGCATTTT.

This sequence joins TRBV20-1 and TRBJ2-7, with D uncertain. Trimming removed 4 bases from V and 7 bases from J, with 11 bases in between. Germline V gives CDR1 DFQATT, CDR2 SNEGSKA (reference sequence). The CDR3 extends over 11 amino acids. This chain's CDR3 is CSATPLEEQYF. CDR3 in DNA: TGCAGTGCTACCCCGTTGGAGGAGCAGTACTTC.

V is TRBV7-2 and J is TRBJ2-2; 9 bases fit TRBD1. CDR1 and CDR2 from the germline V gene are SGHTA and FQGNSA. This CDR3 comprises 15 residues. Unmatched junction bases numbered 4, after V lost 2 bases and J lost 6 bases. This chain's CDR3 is CASSLIRQGAGELFF. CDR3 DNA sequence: TGTGCCAGCAGCTTAATCCGACAGGGGGCCGGGGAGCTGTTTTTT.

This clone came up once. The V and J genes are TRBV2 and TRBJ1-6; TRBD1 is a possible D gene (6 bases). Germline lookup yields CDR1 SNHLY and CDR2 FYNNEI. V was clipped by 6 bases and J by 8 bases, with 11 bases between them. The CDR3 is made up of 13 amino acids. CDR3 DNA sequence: TGTGCCAGCAGAGGACAGACTTATTCACCCCTCCACTTT. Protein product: CASRGQTYSPLHF.

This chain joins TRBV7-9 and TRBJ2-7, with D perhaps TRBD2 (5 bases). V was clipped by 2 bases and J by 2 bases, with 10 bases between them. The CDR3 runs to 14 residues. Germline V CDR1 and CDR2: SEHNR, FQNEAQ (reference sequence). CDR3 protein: CASSLYEGPYEQYF. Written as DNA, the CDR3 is TGTGCCAGCAGCTTATATGAGGGTCCCTACGAGCAGTACTTC.

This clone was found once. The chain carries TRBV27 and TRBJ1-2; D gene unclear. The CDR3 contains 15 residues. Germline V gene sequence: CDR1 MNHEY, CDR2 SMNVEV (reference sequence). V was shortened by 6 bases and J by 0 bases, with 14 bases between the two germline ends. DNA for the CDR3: TGTGCCAGCAGACAAGAACCCGGGGCTAACTATGGCTACACCTTC. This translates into CASRQEPGANYGYTF.

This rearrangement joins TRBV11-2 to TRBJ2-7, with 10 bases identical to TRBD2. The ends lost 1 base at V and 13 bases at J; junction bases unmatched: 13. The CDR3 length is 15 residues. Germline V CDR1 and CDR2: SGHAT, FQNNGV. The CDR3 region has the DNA TGTGCCAGCAGCTTAGGGCGTAGAGTAGCGGGGGGCTACTACTTC. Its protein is CASSLGRRVAGGYYF.

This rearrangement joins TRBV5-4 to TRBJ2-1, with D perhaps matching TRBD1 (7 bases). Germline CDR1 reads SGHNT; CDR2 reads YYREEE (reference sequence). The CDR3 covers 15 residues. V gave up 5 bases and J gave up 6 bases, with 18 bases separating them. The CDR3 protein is CASSYQGGAGNEQFF. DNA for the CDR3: TGTGCCAGCAGTTACCAGGGGGGCGCTGGCAATGAGCAGTTCTTC.

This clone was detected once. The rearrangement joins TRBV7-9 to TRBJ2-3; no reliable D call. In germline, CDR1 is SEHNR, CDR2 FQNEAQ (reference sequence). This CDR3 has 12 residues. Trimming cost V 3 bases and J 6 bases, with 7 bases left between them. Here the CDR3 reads CASSLVSDTQYF. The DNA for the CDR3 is TGTGCCAGCAGCTTGGTTAGCGATACGCAGTATTTT.

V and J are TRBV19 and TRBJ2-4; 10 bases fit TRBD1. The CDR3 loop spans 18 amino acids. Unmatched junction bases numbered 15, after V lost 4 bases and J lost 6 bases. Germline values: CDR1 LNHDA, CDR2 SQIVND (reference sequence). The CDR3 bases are TGTGCCAGTAGTAGGGGGACAGGGGCTAAAACCCCCCTAAACATTCAGTACTTC. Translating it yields CASSRGTGAKTPLNIQYF.

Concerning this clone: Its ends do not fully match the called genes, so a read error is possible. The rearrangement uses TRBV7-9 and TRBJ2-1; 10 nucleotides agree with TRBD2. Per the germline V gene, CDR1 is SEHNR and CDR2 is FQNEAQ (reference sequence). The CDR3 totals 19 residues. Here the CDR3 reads CASTLYPSGGYYSYNEQFF. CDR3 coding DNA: TGTGCCAGCACCTTATATCCTAGCGGGGGCTATTACTCCTACAATGAGCAGTTCTTC.

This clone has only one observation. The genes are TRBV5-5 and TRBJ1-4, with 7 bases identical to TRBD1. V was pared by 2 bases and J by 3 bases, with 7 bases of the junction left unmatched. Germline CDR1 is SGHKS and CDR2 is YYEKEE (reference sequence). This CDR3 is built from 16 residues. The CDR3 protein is CASSLRQGSSNEKLFF. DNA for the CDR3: TGTGCCAGCAGCTTAAGACAGGGTTCGTCTAATGAAAAACTGTTTTTT.

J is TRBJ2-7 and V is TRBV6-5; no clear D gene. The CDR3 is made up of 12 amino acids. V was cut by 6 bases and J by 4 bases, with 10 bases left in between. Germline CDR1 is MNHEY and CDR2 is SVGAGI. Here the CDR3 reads CASRSPGYEQYF. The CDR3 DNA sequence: TGTGCCAGCAGATCCCCCGGGTACGAGCAGTACTTC.

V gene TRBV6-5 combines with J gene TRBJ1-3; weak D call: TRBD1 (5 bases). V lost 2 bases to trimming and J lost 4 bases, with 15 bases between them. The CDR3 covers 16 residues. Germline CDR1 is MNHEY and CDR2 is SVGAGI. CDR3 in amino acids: CASSYGAPSDGNTIYF. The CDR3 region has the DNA TGTGCCAGCAGTTACGGGGCGCCCTCGGACGGAAACACCATATATTTT.

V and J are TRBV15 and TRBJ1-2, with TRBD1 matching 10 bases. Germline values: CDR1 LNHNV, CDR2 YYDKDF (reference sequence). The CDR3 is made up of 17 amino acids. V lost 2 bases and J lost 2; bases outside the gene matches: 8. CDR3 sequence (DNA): TGTGCCACCAGCAGATTCGGGACAGGGGAATTCAACTATGGCTACACCTTC. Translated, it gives CATSRFGTGEFNYGYTF.

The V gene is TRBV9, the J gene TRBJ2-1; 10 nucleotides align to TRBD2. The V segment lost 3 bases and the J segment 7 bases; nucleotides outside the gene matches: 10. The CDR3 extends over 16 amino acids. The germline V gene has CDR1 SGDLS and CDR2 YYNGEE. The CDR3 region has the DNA TGTGCCAGCAGCGCCCAAGGAGCGGGGGGGATGAATGAGCAGTTCTTC. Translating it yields CASSAQGAGGMNEQFF.

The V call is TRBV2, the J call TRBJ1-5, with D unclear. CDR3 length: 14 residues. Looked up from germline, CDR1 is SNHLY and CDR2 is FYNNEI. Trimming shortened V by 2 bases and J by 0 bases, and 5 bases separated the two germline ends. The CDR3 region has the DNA TGTGCCAGCAGTGAAACAGATAGCAATCAGCCCCAGCATTTT. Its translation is CASSETDSNQPQHF.

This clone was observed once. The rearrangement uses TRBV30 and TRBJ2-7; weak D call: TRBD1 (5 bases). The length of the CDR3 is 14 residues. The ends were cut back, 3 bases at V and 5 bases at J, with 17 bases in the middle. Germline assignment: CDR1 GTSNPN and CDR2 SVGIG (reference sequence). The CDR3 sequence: CAWRGQGVNNEQYF. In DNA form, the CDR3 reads TGTGCCTGGAGGGGGCAGGGCGTAAATAACGAGCAGTACTTC.

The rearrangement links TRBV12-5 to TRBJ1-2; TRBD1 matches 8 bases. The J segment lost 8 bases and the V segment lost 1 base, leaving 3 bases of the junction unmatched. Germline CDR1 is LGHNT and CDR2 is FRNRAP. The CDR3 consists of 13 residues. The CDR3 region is CASGLGQGRGYTF. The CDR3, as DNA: TGTGCTAGTGGTTTGGGACAGGGGCGAGGCTACACCTTC. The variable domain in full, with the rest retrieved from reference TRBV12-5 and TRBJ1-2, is DARVTQTPRHKVTEMGQEVTMRCQPILGHNTVFWYRQTMMQGLELLAYFRNRAPLDDSGMPKDRFSAEMPDATLATLKIQPSEPRDSAVYFCASGLGQGRGYTFGSGTRLTVV.

In DNA, the CDR3 is TGTGCCAGCTCTAGGACTAGCGGGGCCCCGGGAGATACGCAGTATTTT. It yields the protein CASSRTSGAPGDTQYF. The rearrangement joins TRBV2 to TRBJ2-3; 12 bases map to TRBD2. The V segment lost 8 bases and the J segment 5 bases; nucleotides outside the gene matches: 11. Looked up from germline, CDR1 is SNHLY and CDR2 is FYNNEI. The length of the CDR3 is 16 residues.

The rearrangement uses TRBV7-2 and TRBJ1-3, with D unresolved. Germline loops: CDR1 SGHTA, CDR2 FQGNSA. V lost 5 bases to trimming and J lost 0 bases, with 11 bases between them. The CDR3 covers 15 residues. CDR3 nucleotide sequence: TGTGCCAGCAGCCGCCAGGCCGGCTCTGGAAACACCATATATTTT. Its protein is CASSRQAGSGNTIYF.

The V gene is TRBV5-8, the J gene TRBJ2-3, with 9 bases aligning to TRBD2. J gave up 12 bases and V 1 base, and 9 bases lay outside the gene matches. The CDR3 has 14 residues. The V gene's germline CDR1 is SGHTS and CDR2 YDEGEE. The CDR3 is CASSLKKRTSVQYF. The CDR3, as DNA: TGTGCCAGCAGCTTGAAAAAGCGGACTAGCGTCCAGTATTTT. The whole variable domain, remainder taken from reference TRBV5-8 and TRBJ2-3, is EAGVTQSPTHLIKTRGQQATLRCSPISGHTSVYWYQQALGLGLQFLLWYDEGEERNRGNFPPRFSGRQFPNYSSELNVNALELEDSALYLCASSLKKRTSVQYFGPGTRLTVL.

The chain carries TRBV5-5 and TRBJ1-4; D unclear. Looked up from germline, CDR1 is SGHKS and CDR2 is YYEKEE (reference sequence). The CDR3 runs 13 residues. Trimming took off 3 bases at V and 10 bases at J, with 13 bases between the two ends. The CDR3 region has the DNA TGTGCCAGCAGCTCGGGAGGCTGGGGAAAACTGTTTTTT. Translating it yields CASSSGGWGKLFF.

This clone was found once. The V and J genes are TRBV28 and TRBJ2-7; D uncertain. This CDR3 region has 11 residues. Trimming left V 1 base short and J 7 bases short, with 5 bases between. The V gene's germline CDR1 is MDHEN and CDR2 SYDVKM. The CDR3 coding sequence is TGTGCCAGCAGTTTATACGGGGAGCAGTACTTC. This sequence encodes CASSLYGEQYF.

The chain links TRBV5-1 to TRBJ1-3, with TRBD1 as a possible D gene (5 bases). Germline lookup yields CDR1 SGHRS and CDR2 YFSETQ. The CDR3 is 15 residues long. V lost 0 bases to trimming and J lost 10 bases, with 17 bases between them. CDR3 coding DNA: TGCGCCAGCAGCTTGGGTCCTCAGGGAGGGGATACCATATATTTT. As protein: CASSLGPQGGDTIYF.

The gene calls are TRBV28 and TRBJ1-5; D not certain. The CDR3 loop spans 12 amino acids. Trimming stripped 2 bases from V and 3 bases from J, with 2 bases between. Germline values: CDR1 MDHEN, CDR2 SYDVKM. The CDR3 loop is CASSLLNQPQHF. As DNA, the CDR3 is TGTGCCAGCAGTTTACTCAATCAGCCCCAGCATTTT.